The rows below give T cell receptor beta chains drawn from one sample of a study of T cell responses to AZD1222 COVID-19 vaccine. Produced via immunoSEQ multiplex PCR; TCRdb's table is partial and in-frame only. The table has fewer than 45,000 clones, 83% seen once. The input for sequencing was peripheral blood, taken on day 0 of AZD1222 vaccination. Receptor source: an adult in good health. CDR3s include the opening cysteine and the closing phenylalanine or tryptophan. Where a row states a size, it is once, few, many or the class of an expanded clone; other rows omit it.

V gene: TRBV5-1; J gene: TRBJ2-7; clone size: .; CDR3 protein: CASSLDSLYEQYF
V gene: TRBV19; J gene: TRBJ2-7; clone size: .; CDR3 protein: CASSSAGDARKKDYEQYF
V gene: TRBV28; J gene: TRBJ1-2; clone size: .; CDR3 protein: CASSFGSGHYGYTF
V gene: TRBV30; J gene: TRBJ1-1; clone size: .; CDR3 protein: CAWSVSGPPILNTEAFF
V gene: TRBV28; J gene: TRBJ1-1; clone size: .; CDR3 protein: CASSPLGLNTEAFF
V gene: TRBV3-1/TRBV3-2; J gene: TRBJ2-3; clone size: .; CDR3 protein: CASSQGLAALNTQYF
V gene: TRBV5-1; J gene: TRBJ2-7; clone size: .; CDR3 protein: CASSLYPGPEQYF
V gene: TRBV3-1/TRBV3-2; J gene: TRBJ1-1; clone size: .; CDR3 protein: CASSQVFGGTEAFF
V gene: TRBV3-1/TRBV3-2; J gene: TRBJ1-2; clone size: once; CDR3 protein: CASSSREFEGYTF
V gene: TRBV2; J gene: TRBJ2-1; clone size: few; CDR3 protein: CASSEAQGNYNEQFF
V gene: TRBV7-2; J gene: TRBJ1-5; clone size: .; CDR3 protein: CASSPGWGNQPQHF
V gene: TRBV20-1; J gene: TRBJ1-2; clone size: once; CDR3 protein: CSARQGEGYTF
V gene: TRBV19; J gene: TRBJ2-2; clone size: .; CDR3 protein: CASSLDRVVGELFF
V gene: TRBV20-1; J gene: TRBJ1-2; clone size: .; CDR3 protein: CSVKVGGYTF
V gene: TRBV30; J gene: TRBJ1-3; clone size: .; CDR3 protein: CAWSLYRGLGNTIYF
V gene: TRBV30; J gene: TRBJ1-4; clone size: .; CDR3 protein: CAWSRSEKLFF
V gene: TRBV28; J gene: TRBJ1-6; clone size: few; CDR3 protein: CASSLRRDHSPLHF
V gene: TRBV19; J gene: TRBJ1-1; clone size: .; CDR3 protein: CASSTGRNTEAFF
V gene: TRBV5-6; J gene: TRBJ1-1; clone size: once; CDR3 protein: CASSSIERQGRDTEAFF
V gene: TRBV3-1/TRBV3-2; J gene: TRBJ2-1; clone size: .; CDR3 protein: CASSFGLAGGNEQFF
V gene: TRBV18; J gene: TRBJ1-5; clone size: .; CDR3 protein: CASSSDRNQPQHF
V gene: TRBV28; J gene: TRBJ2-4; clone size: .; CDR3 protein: CASSLGPGQVLLAKNIQYF
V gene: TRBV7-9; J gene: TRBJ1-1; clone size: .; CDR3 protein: CASSLVEGNTEAFF
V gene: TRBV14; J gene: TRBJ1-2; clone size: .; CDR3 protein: CASSQAGGYTF
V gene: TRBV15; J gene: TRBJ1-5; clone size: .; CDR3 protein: CATSGQGPQPQHF
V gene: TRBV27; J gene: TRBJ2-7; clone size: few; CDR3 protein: CASRIQGESYEQYF
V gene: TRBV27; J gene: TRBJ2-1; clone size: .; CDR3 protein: CASSLSGTGNNEQFF
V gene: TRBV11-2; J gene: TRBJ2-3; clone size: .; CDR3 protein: CASSVGAGFTDTQYF
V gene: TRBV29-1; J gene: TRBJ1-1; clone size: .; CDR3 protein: CSVIGPNLNTEAFF
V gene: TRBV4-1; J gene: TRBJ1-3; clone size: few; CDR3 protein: CASSQDRQTGNTIYF
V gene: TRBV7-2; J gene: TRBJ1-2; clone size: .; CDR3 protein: CASSRLSQANYGYTF
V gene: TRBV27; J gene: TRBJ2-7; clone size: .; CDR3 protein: CASRTNRDLYF
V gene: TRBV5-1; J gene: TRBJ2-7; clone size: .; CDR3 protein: CASSFQGGSSEQYF
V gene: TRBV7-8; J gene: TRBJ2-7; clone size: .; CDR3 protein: CASSFGLGQPFRSSSYEQYF
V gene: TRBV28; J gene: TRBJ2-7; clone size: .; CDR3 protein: CASTPPAGSKRTEYF
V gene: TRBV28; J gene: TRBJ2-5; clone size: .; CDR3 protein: CASSVTETQYF